This T cell receptor (beta chain) was captured by sequencing in a study of OX40 agonist ivuxolimab in advanced cancers. TCRdb keeps only in-frame clones here, not all; method: immunoSEQ multiplex PCR. The table lists about 48,000 clones, approximately 88% of them singletons. Trimming removed 0 bases at V and 2 bases at J, with 12 bases between. Germline assignment: CDR1 SNHLY and CDR2 FYNNEI. This CDR3 is built from 16 residues. The material sequenced was CD4+ or CD8+ T cells sorted from blood, taken in a trial of the OX40 agonist ivuxolimab. V gene TRBV2 combines with J gene TRBJ2-3; no definite D call. The TCR was taken from an adult with an advanced solid tumor such as melanoma, head and neck, liver or kidney cancer. The CDR3 DNA reads TGTGCCAGCAGTGAAGCGCCTCCCGCGTACACAGATACGCAGTATTTT. This codes for CASSEAPPAYTDTQYF.